This T cell receptor (beta chain) is drawn from a study of brain metastases from non-small cell lung cancer. Regarding the study as a whole: Paired brain metastases and primary tumors largely shared TCR repertoires. Compared with their matched primary tumors, around 68% of brain metastases showed expanded T-cell clones. Brain metastases had lower T-cell infiltration than primary tumors.

Sequencing was performed with immunoSEQ multiplex PCR; in TCRdb, only in-frame clones are kept and a portion is missing. The sample carries 2,000 to 2,500 clones, more than 75% recorded once. Trimming cost V 1 base and J 0 bases, with 8 bases left between them. Per the germline V gene, CDR1 is LGHNT and CDR2 is FRNRAP. This CDR3 has 15 residues. Points on this clone: Its antigen remains unknown.

The receptor's source is a donor aged 40 or over with non-small cell lung cancer. Sequencing was carried out using primary lung tumor tissue. The V and J genes are TRBV12-5 and TRBJ2-3; a possible D gene is TRBD1 (6 bases). In DNA, the CDR3 is TGTGCTAGTGGTTTGGGGACAGCCAGCACAGATACGCAGTATTTT. This codes for CASGLGTASTDTQYF.